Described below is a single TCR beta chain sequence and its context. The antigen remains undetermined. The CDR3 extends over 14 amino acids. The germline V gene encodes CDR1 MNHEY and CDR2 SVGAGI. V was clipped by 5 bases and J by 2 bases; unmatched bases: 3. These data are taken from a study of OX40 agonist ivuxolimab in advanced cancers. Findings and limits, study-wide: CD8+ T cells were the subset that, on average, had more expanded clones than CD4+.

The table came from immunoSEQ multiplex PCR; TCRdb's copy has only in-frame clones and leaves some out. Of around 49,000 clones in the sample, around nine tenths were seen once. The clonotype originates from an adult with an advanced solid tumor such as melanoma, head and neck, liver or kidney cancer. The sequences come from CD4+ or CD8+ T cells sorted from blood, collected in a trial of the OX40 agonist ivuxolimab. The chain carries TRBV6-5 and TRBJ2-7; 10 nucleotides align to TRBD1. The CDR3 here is CASSMGQGPYEQYF. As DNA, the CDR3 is TGTGCCAGCAGTATGGGACAGGGGCCCTACGAGCAGTACTTC.